This T cell receptor (beta chain) stems from a study of OX40 agonist ivuxolimab in advanced cancers. Whole-study context: An agonistic human IgG2 monoclonal antibody against OX40 (CD134) was given. Therapy given before enrollment (anti-PD-1, anti-PD-L1 or anti-CTLA-4) was allowed, and roughly 42% had some.

V was trimmed by 4 bases and J by 4 bases, leaving 16 bases between them. In germline, CDR1 is SGHNT, CDR2 YENEEA. The CDR3 covers 16 residues. Measured with immunoSEQ multiplex PCR; TCRdb has only the in-frame clones, and not every one. Of 20,000 to 25,000 clones detected, 60% to 80% appear once; the ten largest clones hold around 13%. The TCR originated in an adult with an advanced solid tumor such as melanoma, head and neck, liver or kidney cancer. The material sequenced was CD4+ or CD8+ T cells sorted from blood, taken in a trial of the OX40 agonist ivuxolimab. J is TRBJ1-4 and V is TRBV11-3, with D unclear. This CDR3 reads CASSSRRQDVNEKLFF. In nucleotides, the CDR3 is TGTGCCAGCAGCTCCCGAAGACAAGACGTTAATGAAAAACTGTTTTTT.